One sample yielded the 9 T cell receptor beta chains listed below, sequenced in a study of T cell changes during pregnancy in multiple sclerosis. Method: immunoSEQ multiplex PCR; TCRdb's copy keeps in-frame clones and lacks some. The data show around 88,000 clones, roughly 92% seen once. Sequenced here: peripheral blood, sampled in the first trimester of pregnancy. Every receptor here comes from a female donor with multiple sclerosis, enrolled in a pregnancy study.

The chain is built from TRBV6-5 and TRBJ2-1; 8 bases fit TRBD1. CDR1 MNHEY and CDR2 SVGAGI come from the germline V gene. The junction had 6 bases not matched to a gene; V was cut back by 5 bases and J by 6 bases. The CDR3 is 14 residues long. As DNA, the CDR3 is TGTGCCAGCAGTAAGGACAGGGTCGGCAATGAGCAGTTCTTC. Its protein product is CASSKDRVGNEQFF.

V gene TRBV10-3 combines with J gene TRBJ2-2; 10 nucleotides line up with TRBD2. CDR3 length: 17 residues. Germline CDR1 ENHRY, CDR2 SYGVKD. J lost 0 bases, V lost 2 bases, and 3 bases had no gene match. The CDR3 DNA is TGTGCCATCAGTGAGAATCTAGCGGGGGCGAACACCGGGGAGCTGTTTTTT. As protein: CAISENLAGANTGELFF.

V and J are TRBV28 and TRBJ2-7; 7 bases are a match to TRBD1. The J segment lost 2 bases and the V segment lost 5 bases, leaving 6 bases of the junction unmatched. The V gene's germline CDR1 is MDHEN and CDR2 SYDVKM. This CDR3 spans 14 amino acids. This CDR3 is CASSPLQGPYEQYF. The CDR3 bases are TGTGCCAGCAGTCCCCTACAGGGGCCCTACGAGCAGTACTTC.

The chain has TRBV9 and TRBJ2-1, with 7 bases that match TRBD2. This CDR3 is built from 14 residues. Germline V gene sequence: CDR1 SGDLS, CDR2 YYNGEE. The ends lost 4 bases at V and 7 bases at J; junction bases unmatched: 8. CDR3 DNA: TGTGCCAGCAGCCCGCGGGGGTCCCAAAATGAGCAGTTCTTC. Protein: CASSPRGSQNEQFF.

This chain links TRBV19 with TRBJ1-2; D call uncertain. V lost 2 bases, J lost 4 bases, and 5 bases lay in between. The length of the CDR3 is 12 residues. Germline-derived CDR1 and CDR2 are LNHDA and SQIVND (reference sequence). In nucleotides, the CDR3 is TGTGCCAGTAGTATACCGTCCTATGGCTACACCTTC. Its translation is CASSIPSYGYTF.

As regards this clone: One end of the junction does not line up with germline, which may come from a read error. This chain links TRBV6-1 with TRBJ2-7, with 8 bases that match TRBD1. Germline lookup yields CDR1 MNHNS and CDR2 SASEGT. The length of the CDR3 is 14 residues. CDR3 sequence: CASILDRVVREPYF. The CDR3 bases are TGTGCCAGCATCTTGGACAGGGTAGTTCGGGAGCCGTACTTC.

Written as DNA, the CDR3 is TGTGCCAGCAGTAGCGGGAGTTATCAAGATACGCAGTATTTT. Its protein product is CASSSGSYQDTQYF. This rearrangement joins TRBV25-1 to TRBJ2-3; 8 bases line up with TRBD2. Germline CDR1 MGHDK, CDR2 SYGVNS. J was trimmed by 5 bases and V by 5 bases; bases with no gene match: 6. The CDR3 loop spans 14 amino acids.

V gene TRBV27 combines with J gene TRBJ2-3; 7 bases map to TRBD2. Germline V gives CDR1 MNHEY, CDR2 SMNVEV (reference sequence). J was trimmed by 5 bases and V by 3 bases; bases with no gene match: 5. This CDR3 has 14 amino acids. The CDR3 loop is CASSFGGRRDTQYF. In DNA, the CDR3 is TGTGCCAGCAGTTTTGGCGGGAGAAGAGATACGCAGTATTTT.

V and J are TRBV19 and TRBJ2-7, with TRBD2 matching 10 bases. Trimming removed 5 bases from V and 7 bases from J; junction bases left unmatched: 17. The CDR3 is 17 residues long. Germline values: CDR1 LNHDA, CDR2 SQIVND (reference sequence). The CDR3 DNA reads as TGTGCCAGTAGTCCCTGGACTAGCGGCCCTAAAACGAGGGAGCAGTACTTC. Translated, it gives CASSPWTSGPKTREQYF. Based on the CDR3 plus reference TRBV19 and TRBJ2-7, the full variable domain is DGGITQSPKYLFRKEGQNVTLSCEQNLNHDAMYWYRQDPGQGLRLIYYSQIVNDFQKGDIAEGYSVSREKKESFPLTVTSAQKNPTAFYLCASSPWTSGPKTREQYFGPGTRLTVT.